This TCR beta chain came from a study of blood T cell repertoires in COVID-19. The junction had 8 bases not matched to a gene; V was cut back by 5 bases and J by 3 bases. This CDR3 has 16 amino acids. Germline assignment: CDR1 SEHNR and CDR2 FQNEAQ (reference sequence). Repertoires were generated with immunoSEQ multiplex PCR, while TCRdb's copy carries only in-frame clones and drops some. This table holds 100,000 to 120,000 clones, approximately 90% found once. The TCR was taken from a woman in her forties or fifties with acute or convalescent COVID-19. The chain employs TRBV7-9 and TRBJ2-3; TRBD2 matches 10 bases. The specimen sequenced was peripheral blood. CDR3 DNA sequence: TGTGCCAGCAGCCATGGACTAGCGGAAGATACAGATACGCAGTATTTT. It translates to CASSHGLAEDTDTQYF.